The entry that follows covers one T cell receptor beta chain sequence. Its antigen is as yet unknown. With a much larger clone just one base away, this may be a read error. Time point in this sample: newly diagnosed GD, antithyroid drugs for less than 3 months. Construction of the TCR library relied on RNA isolated from PBMCs. This entry comes from a study of regulatory T cells in long-lasting Graves disease. General study findings and limits: Clonotypes that were public and shared totalled fewer than 3,500 in persistent patients versus around 970 in new patients. Persistent disease was characterized by preferential usage of TRBV28, TRBJ1-2 and TRBJ2-5.

For TCR beta, libraries came from iRepertoire HTBI primers and Arm-PCR of CDR3 regions. TCRdb reprocessed the multiplex PCR reads via MiXCR and lists one record per CDR3 protein. The table records roughly 260,000 distinct CDR3 sequences, 15% to 20% of them present only once. The CDR3 covers 16 residues. Germline V gene sequence: CDR1 SGDLS, CDR2 YYNGEE. This sample was also put to use in a study of T cells in Graves' hyperthyroidism and ophthalmopathy. Per that paper: If no ophthalmopathy progression occurred within 18 months, Graves' hyperthyroidism was stable. Used for diagnoses were clinical symptoms, serum thyroxine and TRAb, thyroid ultrasound and orbital computed tomography.

The source is a woman aged 30 to 39 with Graves disease. The specimen was peripheral blood mononuclear cells (PBMCs), collected at new diagnosis, from a patient treated with antithyroid drugs. This rearrangement joins TRBV9 to TRBJ1-3; tentative D call: TRBD1 (6 bases). The CDR3 nucleotides are TGTGCCAGCAGCGCAAACAGGGTTTCGGGCGGAAACAGCATATATTTT. This gives the protein CASSANRVSGGNSIYF.